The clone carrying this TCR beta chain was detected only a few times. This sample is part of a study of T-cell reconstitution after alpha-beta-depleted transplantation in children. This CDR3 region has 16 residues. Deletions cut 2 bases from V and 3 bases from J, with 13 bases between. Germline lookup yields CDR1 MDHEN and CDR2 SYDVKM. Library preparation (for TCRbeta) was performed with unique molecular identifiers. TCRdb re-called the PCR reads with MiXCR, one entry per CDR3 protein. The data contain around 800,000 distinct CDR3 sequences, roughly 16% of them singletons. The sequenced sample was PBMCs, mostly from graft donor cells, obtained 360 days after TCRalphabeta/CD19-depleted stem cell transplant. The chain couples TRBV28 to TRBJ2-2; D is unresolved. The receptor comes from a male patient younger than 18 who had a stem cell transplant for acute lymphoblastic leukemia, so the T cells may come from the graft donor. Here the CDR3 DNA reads TGTGCCAGCAGTTTAGAGCTAGTCGCGTACACCGGGGAGCTGTTTTTT. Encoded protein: CASSLELVAYTGELFF.